The 10 T cell receptor beta chains presented below share a single source sample, sequenced in a study of OX40 agonist ivuxolimab in advanced cancers. The repertoire was sequenced with immunoSEQ multiplex PCR; TCRdb's copy has only in-frame clones and lacks some. The table includes about 38,000 clones, over 60% detected once. The source was CD4+ or CD8+ T cells sorted from blood, collected in a trial of the OX40 agonist ivuxolimab. These receptors all stem from an adult with an advanced solid tumor such as melanoma, head and neck, liver or kidney cancer.

This clone was seen a few times. The chain is built from TRBV7-8 and TRBJ2-4, with TRBD1 matching 7 bases. Germline assignment: CDR1 SGHVS and CDR2 FQNEAQ. The junction had 12 bases not matched to a gene; V was cut back by 0 bases and J by 1 base. The CDR3 is 19 amino acids. This chain's CDR3 is CASSLAHSTTQGAKNIQYF. Written as DNA, the CDR3 is TGTGCCAGCAGCTTAGCCCACTCGACAACACAGGGGGCCAAAAACATTCAGTACTTC.

This sequence joins TRBV2 and TRBJ2-7; the D gene is possibly TRBD2 (5 bases). The CDR3 totals 14 residues. Germline CDR1 reads SNHLY; CDR2 reads FYNNEI. Trimming shortened V by 8 bases and J by 2 bases, and 16 bases separated the two germline ends. The CDR3 loop is CASSEDSLAYEQYF. Here the CDR3 DNA reads TGTGCCAGCTCGGAGGATTCTCTAGCCTACGAGCAGTACTTC.

The chain carries TRBV5-1 and TRBJ2-2; D unresolved. This CDR3 spans 13 amino acids. Germline lookup yields CDR1 SGHRS and CDR2 YFSETQ. V shed 1 base and J shed 3 bases, with 4 bases lying between them. The CDR3 region has the DNA TGCGCCAGCAGCTTGAGTGACACCGGGGAGCTGTTTTTT. Translated: CASSLSDTGELFF.

This chain links TRBV4-1 with TRBJ2-7; perhaps TRBD2 as D (7 bases). The CDR3 is made up of 15 amino acids. Trimming removed 4 bases at V and 7 bases at J, with 20 bases between. In germline, CDR1 is MGHRA, CDR2 YSYEKL. In DNA form, the CDR3 reads TGCGCCAGCAGCCCTCTGGGGGGGGGCCGGCAAGAGCAGTACTTC. Protein product: CASSPLGGGRQEQYF.

The J gene is TRBJ2-1, the V gene TRBV11-1; TRBD2 agrees at 13 bases. The length of the CDR3 is 15 residues. Germline lookup yields CDR1 SGHAT and CDR2 FQDESV (reference sequence). With V trimmed by 6 bases and J by 4 bases, 3 bases remained unmatched. CDR3: CASSSGLAGYNEQFF. The CDR3 DNA follows: TGTGCCAGCAGTTCGGGACTAGCGGGGTACAATGAGCAGTTCTTC.

The chain is built from TRBV29-1 and TRBJ2-1, with 10 bases that match TRBD2. This CDR3 is 14 amino acids long. Germline lookup yields CDR1 SQVTM and CDR2 ANQGSEA. V was pared by 4 bases and J by 7 bases, with 7 bases of the junction left unmatched. The CDR3 sequence: CSVGLAGVNNEQFF. The CDR3, as DNA: TGCAGCGTTGGGCTAGCGGGAGTTAATAATGAGCAGTTCTTC.

This clone has just one count. The DNA for the CDR3 is TGCGCCAGCAGCTTGCGGGGGACTAGCGGGAGCTACGAGCAGTACTTC. It yields the protein CASSLRGTSGSYEQYF. V usage is TRBV5-1 and J usage is TRBJ2-7; TRBD2 matches 14 bases. After removal of 1 base from V and 3 bases from J, the junction contained 3 bases not matched to a gene. The CDR3 is 16 residues long. Germline V gene data show CDR1 as SGHRS and CDR2 as YFSETQ.

The CDR3 region is CASSLDRGDQPQHF. The CDR3 DNA sequence: TGTGCCAGCAGTCTGGACAGGGGTGACCAGCCCCAGCATTTT. The chain links TRBV27 to TRBJ1-5, with 9 positions matching TRBD1. Trimming cost V 5 bases and J 7 bases; bases outside gene matches: 6. Germline V gene data show CDR1 as MNHEY and CDR2 as SMNVEV (reference sequence). The CDR3 spans 14 residues.

This sequence joins TRBV2 and TRBJ2-7; maybe TRBD2 (6 bases). Trimming left V 6 bases short and J 7 bases short, with 19 bases between. The CDR3 totals 14 residues. Germline values: CDR1 SNHLY, CDR2 FYNNEI. As DNA, the CDR3 is TGTGCCAGCAGACTTTCAGTAAGGGGAGGAGAGCAGTACTTC. This encodes CASRLSVRGGEQYF.

This clone was seen a handful of times. The V and J genes are TRBV28 and TRBJ2-1; D remains unclear. The germline V gene encodes CDR1 MDHEN and CDR2 SYDVKM. V was cut by 6 bases and J by 7 bases, with 7 bases left in between. The length of the CDR3 is 11 residues. The CDR3 region has the DNA TGTGCCAGCAGACAGCTTAATGAGCAGTTCTTC. This sequence encodes CASRQLNEQFF.